The TCR beta chain under discussion was sequenced for a study of blood T cell repertoires in COVID-19. There are 13 residues in the CDR3. The V and J ends lost 6 bases and 6 bases, in that order; junction bases with no gene match: 5. The germline V gene has CDR1 MDHEN and CDR2 SYDVKM. This clone was seen only a few times. Produced via immunoSEQ multiplex PCR; TCRdb's table is partial and in-frame only. In the table there are 220,000 or so clones, around four fifths of which are singletons. This receptor was taken from a woman aged 80 or over with COVID-19, enrolled during active disease. Input material: peripheral blood. The chain carries TRBV28 and TRBJ1-5; 7 bases are a match to TRBD1. The CDR3 region is CASRPDRAQPQHF. The CDR3 region has the DNA TGTGCCAGCAGGCCTGACAGGGCTCAGCCCCAGCATTTT.